These T cell receptor beta chains were read from a single sample in a study of blood T cell repertoires in COVID-19. Produced via immunoSEQ multiplex PCR; TCRdb's table is partial and in-frame only. Of 97,000 or so clones detected, roughly 79% appear once; the ten largest clones hold more than 9%. The sequenced sample consisted of peripheral blood. The receptors shown here come from a man aged 65-85 years with acute or convalescent COVID-19. Both conserved end residues are part of each CDR3. The D gene is left open where the match is weak. Clone size is not always given. Where it is, it says once, few, many or a class for expanded clones.

. TRBJ1-1 . TRBV5-6 14 TGTGCCAGCAGCTTGCTTCAGGGAAACACTGAAGCTTTCTTT CASSLLQGNTEAFF
TRBD1 TRBJ1-6 . TRBV15 17 TGTGCCACCAGCAGGAGCCCCCGGGACAGATTGAATTCACCCCTCCACTTT CATSRSPRDRLNSPLHF
. TRBJ1-1 . TRBV5-6 14 TGTGCCAGCAGCTATCAGGGAACTATATTGGGGGCTTTCTTT CASSYQGTILGAFF
TRBD1 TRBJ1-2 . TRBV9 13 TGTGCCAGTGGACAGGGGCAAAGCTATGGCTACACCTTC CASGQGQSYGYTF
TRBD1 TRBJ1-1 . TRBV5-1 17 TGCGCCAGCAGCCCCGGACAGGGGATAGGGGTGAACACTGAAGCTTTCTTT CASSPGQGIGVNTEAFF
TRBD1 TRBJ1-1 once TRBV28 16 TGTGCCAGCAGCTCCCCCACCGGGACAGTGAACACTGAAGCTTTCTTT CASSSPTGTVNTEAFF
TRBD2 TRBJ2-1 . TRBV11-2 15 TGTGCCAGCAGCTTAGCGGGGGGGCCGTTGGATGAGCAGTTCTTC CASSLAGGPLDEQFF
TRBD1 TRBJ2-1 . TRBV5-4 13 TGTGCCAGCAGCACGGACAGGGGATTTGAGCAGTTCTTC CASSTDRGFEQFF
TRBD1 TRBJ1-1 . TRBV6-1 13 TGTGCCAGCAGACCAACACAGGGGGCTGAAGCTTTCTTT CASRPTQGAEAFF
. TRBJ2-7 . TRBV5-1 17 TGCGCCAGCAGCATGTCCTCTTCGGGAGTTAGCTCCTACGAGCAGTACTTC CASSMSSSGVSSYEQYF
TRBD1 TRBJ2-7 . TRBV7-3 15 TGTGCCAGCAGCTTACTCGGGACAGGGGTTTCCGAGCAGTACTTC CASSLLGTGVSEQYF
. TRBJ2-1 . TRBV30 14 TGTGCCTGGAGTGTAAGGCGGTCCTACAATGAGCAGTTCTTC CAWSVRRSYNEQFF
TRBD1 TRBJ2-7 . TRBV29-1 15 TGCAGCGCCGGGACAGGGGGCGCGCGGGAGGACGAGCAGTACTTC CSAGTGGAREDEQYF
. TRBJ2-7 . TRBV27 14 TGTGCCAGCAGTTCCTTCGAACGTAGCTACGAGCAGTACTTC CASSSFERSYEQYF
. TRBJ1-2 . TRBV6-5 13 TGTGCCAGCAAAAGACAGAGCAACTATGGCTACACCTTC CASKRQSNYGYTF
. TRBJ1-2 . TRBV15 15 TGTGCCACCAGCAGAGGAGCAGGGCAGGGCTATGGCTACACCTTC CATSRGAGQGYGYTF
. TRBJ2-7 . TRBV9 12 TGTGCCAGCAGCCCCTCGGGGGTCGAGCAGTACTTC CASSPSGVEQYF
. TRBJ2-3 . TRBV6-1 14 TGTGCCAGCAGTGAAGGGCAGGGCGTAGATACGCAGTATTTT CASSEGQGVDTQYF
. TRBJ1-2 . TRBV19 15 TGTGCCAGTATGATCCAGGACAGCTCTAACTATGGCTACACCTTC CASMIQDSSNYGYTF
. TRBJ1-5 . TRBV6-1 17 TGTGCCAGCAGTGAAACGCAGGGCAACATCTATTGGCAGCCCCAGCATTTT CASSETQGNIYWQPQHF
. TRBJ2-3 . TRBV3-1/TRBV3-2 14 TGTGCCAGCAGGAATCGGGGGACCACAGATACGCAGTATTTT CASRNRGTTDTQYF
. TRBJ2-5 . TRBV7-9 18 TGTGCCAGCAGCTTAAAGACCCGCCGGGACAAGGACCAAGAGACCCAGTACTTC CASSLKTRRDKDQETQYF
TRBD1 TRBJ2-1 . TRBV7-3 16 TGTGCCAGCAGCAGGCGGGGCGGGACAGGATACAATGAGCAGTTCTTC CASSRRGGTGYNEQFF
TRBD1 TRBJ2-2 . TRBV19 15 TGTGCCAGTAAGAGGGGGCAGGGTGACACCGGGGAGCTGTTTTTT CASKRGQGDTGELFF
TRBD2 TRBJ2-4 . TRBV6-2/TRBV6-3 16 TGTGCCAGCAGTTACGGAGGTAGCGGGAGCGGAAACATTCAGTACTTC CASSYGGSGSGNIQYF
TRBD1 TRBJ1-2 once TRBV7-2 15 TGTGCCAGCAGGGTGACAGGGACCCCGAACTATGGCTACACCTTC CASRVTGTPNYGYTF
TRBD2 TRBJ2-1 . TRBV7-8 17 TGTGCCAGCAGCTTAGCATTTGCTAGCGGGAGTTTCTATGAGCAGTTCTTC CASSLAFASGSFYEQFF
TRBD1 TRBJ1-5 . TRBV6-1 14 TGTGCCAGCAGTGAAAATCCAAACAGGGGGATAAAGCATTTT CASSENPNRGIKHF
TRBD1 TRBJ1-6 many TRBV27 15 TGTGCCAGCAGTTTAGGACAGGGAGGTAGTTCACCCCTCCACTTT CASSLGQGGSSPLHF
. TRBJ1-2 once TRBV18 15 TGTGCCAGCTCACCACCGAGCGGACAGAGCTATGGCTACACCTTC CASSPPSGQSYGYTF
. TRBJ1-5 . TRBV11-3 16 TGTGCCAGCACCTTACCGCGGGGTGGCGGGTGTCAGCCCCAGCATTTT CASTLPRGGGCQPQHF
TRBD2 TRBJ2-3 . TRBV7-2 17 TGTGCCAGCAGACCACCGGGACTAGCCTCCCTCACAGATACGCAGTATTTT CASRPPGLASLTDTQYF
TRBD1 TRBJ1-1 . TRBV28 15 TGTGCCAGCAGTCCCCGGACAGGGGCGAACACTGAAGCTTTCTTT CASSPRTGANTEAFF
TRBD1 TRBJ1-5 . TRBV2 14 TGTGCCAGCAGTGAGAGGACAGGACATCAGCCCCAGCATTTT CASSERTGHQPQHF
TRBD1 TRBJ1-2 . TRBV2 15 TGTGCCAGCAGAAGGGGGGACAGGGGGCCCTATGGCTACACCTTC CASRRGDRGPYGYTF
. TRBJ2-5 . TRBV6-1 15 TGTGCCAGCAGTGAAGCGCTTGGGACACAAGAGACCCAGTACTTC CASSEALGTQETQYF
. TRBJ2-3 . TRBV4-1 14 TGCGCCAGCAGCCAGCGGGGTAGCACAGATACGCAGTATTTT CASSQRGSTDTQYF
TRBD2 TRBJ2-1 . TRBV29-1 13 TGCAGCGGAGGGGCTAGCGGACACAATGAGCAGTTCTTC CSGGASGHNEQFF
TRBD2 TRBJ2-7 . TRBV7-8 17 TGTGCCAGCAGCTTAACTAGACTAGCGGGGGGGCGATACGAGCAGTACTTC CASSLTRLAGGRYEQYF
TRBD1 TRBJ1-2 . TRBV11-2 16 TGTGCCAGCTCTGGGCGCCTACAGGGGCCAAGCTATGGCTACACCTTC CASSGRLQGPSYGYTF
TRBD1 TRBJ2-7 . TRBV27 16 TGTGCCAGCAGTTTACTGGGACAGGGGGGATCAAAAGAGCAGTACTTC CASSLLGQGGSKEQYF
TRBD1 TRBJ2-1 . TRBV2 11 TGTGCCAGCGCCCAGCGGACAGGGAGGTTCTTC CASAQRTGRFF
. TRBJ2-6 . TRBV3-1/TRBV3-2 18 TGTGCCAGCAGCCTGGACAGAGTGGCACTCTCTGGGGCCAACGTCCTGACTTTC CASSLDRVALSGANVLTF
TRBD1 TRBJ2-5 . TRBV18 15 TGTGCCAGCTCACCAGCAGGGGGCGTTGAAGAGACCCAGTACTTC CASSPAGGVEETQYF
TRBD1 TRBJ1-3 few TRBV7-6 15 TGTGCCAGCAGCTTGGACAGGGGGCCAGGAAACACCATATATTTT CASSLDRGPGNTIYF
TRBD1 TRBJ1-1 . TRBV5-6 12 TGTGCCAGCAGCACGCGGACAGGGGGGGCTTTCTTT CASSTRTGGAFF
. TRBJ1-2 . TRBV18 13 TGTGCCAGCTCCCTCGACAGTATCTATGGCTACACCTTC CASSLDSIYGYTF